This TCR beta chain was captured in a study of cytomegalovirus exposure and HLA in healthy donors. Trimming at V came to 4 bases and at J to 1 base, leaving 4 bases not matched to a gene. CDR1 and CDR2 (germline): SQVTM, ANQGSEA. The CDR3 spans 13 residues. PCR employed 60 Vbeta and 13 Jbeta primers. Data came from immunoSEQ multiplex PCR; TCRdb stores just in-frame clones and leaves some out. The table includes roughly 180,000 clones, roughly 83% detected once. Donors consisted of healthy bone marrow donors. A note on this clone: Its antigen is unidentified.

Study observations and caveats: A further, later analysis showed that HLA-associated TCR beta chains (compared with equally common others) were more clonally expanded. Later analysis suggested most CMV-associated TCR beta chains were HLA-restricted. Indistinguishable V segments such as TRBV6-2 and TRBV6-3 were excluded.

This sequence joins TRBV29-1 and TRBJ2-7; TRBD2 matches 7 bases. This TCR was recovered from a man younger than 40 in good health and CMV-seronegative. Sequencing was performed on PBMCs. CDR3 DNA sequence: TGCAGCGTTGGAGCGGGGTCGTCCTACGAGCAGTACTTC. This sequence encodes CSVGAGSSYEQYF.